A single sample gave rise to the 28 T cell receptor beta chains below, sequenced in a study of blood T cell repertoires in COVID-19. Sequencing used immunoSEQ multiplex PCR; TCRdb keeps in-frame clones, though not all of them. The sample shows about 350,000 clones, around nine tenths of them seen only once. Sequencing was done on a sample of PBMCs or T cells enriched from blood (not recorded which). Every receptor here comes from a woman aged 25 to 39 who had been exposed to COVID-19.

The chain couples TRBV25-1 to TRBJ2-1, with 7 bases fitting TRBD1. Germline lookup yields CDR1 MGHDK and CDR2 SYGVNS. This CDR3 comprises 15 residues. V gave up 3 bases and J gave up 1 base; unmatched junction bases: 3. The CDR3 loop reads CASSDGRGSYNEQFF. CDR3 nucleotide sequence: TGTGCCAGCAGTGATGGCAGGGGGTCCTACAATGAGCAGTTCTTC.

This clone was seen a few times. This sequence joins TRBV7-8 and TRBJ2-1; the match to TRBD2 covers 7 bases. Losses at the gene ends were 0 bases for V and 4 bases for J; bases not matched to a gene: 3. This CDR3 comprises 15 residues. Germline assignment: CDR1 SGHVS and CDR2 FQNEAQ. The CDR3 nucleotides read TGTGCCAGCAGCTTAGCGGGAGGGCGGTACAATGAGCAGTTCTTC. Protein: CASSLAGGRYNEQFF. The variable domain in full, with the rest retrieved from reference TRBV7-8 and TRBJ2-1, is GAGVSQSPRYKVAKRGQDVALRCDPISGHVSLFWYQQALGQGPEFLTYFQNEAQLDKSGLPSDRFFAERPEGSVSTLKIQRTQQEDSAVYLCASSLAGGRYNEQFFGPGTRLTVL.

This chain uses TRBV7-3 with TRBJ1-1; perhaps TRBD1 as D (6 bases). The CDR3 loop spans 16 amino acids. Trimming left V 1 base short and J 1 base short, with 13 bases between. Germline values: CDR1 SGHTA, CDR2 FQGTGA. CDR3: CASSLMSPGQNTEAFF. The DNA of the CDR3 is TGTGCCAGCAGCTTAATGTCCCCGGGACAGAACACTGAAGCTTTCTTT.

The chain couples TRBV18 to TRBJ2-7; TRBD2 is a possible D gene (5 bases). V lost 5 bases and J 0 bases, leaving 14 bases between the germline ends. This CDR3 has 15 amino acids. Germline CDR1 KGHSH, CDR2 LQKENI. CDR3 region: CASSDEGGISYEQYF. The DNA for the CDR3 is TGTGCCAGCTCAGACGAAGGAGGTATCTCCTACGAGCAGTACTTC.

This clone was seen once. This rearrangement joins TRBV5-1 to TRBJ1-2, with unresolved D. Germline CDR1 SGHRS, CDR2 YFSETQ. The CDR3 runs to 13 residues. V shed 4 bases and J shed 7 bases, with 14 bases lying between them. The CDR3 spells CASSVTVSGGYTF. The CDR3 nucleotides read TGCGCCAGCAGCGTCACGGTCTCGGGTGGCTACACCTTC. Looking up the rest from reference TRBV5-1 and TRBJ1-2 gives the full variable domain: KAGVTQTPRYLIKTRGQQVTLSCSPISGHRSVSWYQQTPGQGLQFLFEYFSETQRNKGNFPGRFSGRQFSNSRSEMNVSTLELGDSALYLCASSVTVSGGYTFGSGTRLTVV.

This clone was seen once. The rearrangement uses TRBV7-6 and TRBJ2-7; 9 nucleotides agree with TRBD2. The ends lost 0 bases at V and 0 bases at J; junction bases unmatched: 6. This CDR3 has 17 residues. Germline loops: CDR1 SGHVS, CDR2 FNYEAQ. CDR3 sequence: CASSLADATSGSYEQYF. The CDR3 DNA reads TGTGCCAGCAGCTTAGCGGATGCGACTAGCGGCTCCTACGAGCAGTACTTC. The complete variable domain, with remaining parts taken from reference TRBV7-6 and TRBJ2-7, reads GAGVSQSPRYKVTKRGQDVALRCDPISGHVSLYWYRQALGQGPEFLTYFNYEAQQDKSGLPNDRFSAERPEGSISTLTIQRTEQRDSAMYRCASSLADATSGSYEQYFGPGTRLTVT.

In this sample, this clone turned up once. This rearrangement joins TRBV11-3 to TRBJ2-7; 8 bases fit TRBD1. This CDR3 contains 15 residues. J was trimmed by 3 bases and V by 4 bases; bases with no gene match: 8. Germline loops: CDR1 SGHNT, CDR2 YENEEA. Here the CDR3 reads CASSWDRWRGYEQYF. CDR3 in DNA: TGTGCCAGCAGCTGGGACAGGTGGAGGGGCTACGAGCAGTACTTC.

The CDR3 coding sequence is TGTGCCAGCTCACCACTCTCCGGACTAGCGGGAGAGACCCAGTACTTC. This translates into CASSPLSGLAGETQYF. V gene TRBV18 combines with J gene TRBJ2-5, with 11 bases lining up with TRBD2. There are 16 residues in the CDR3. V dropped 1 base and J dropped 4; count of bases not matched to a gene: 5. The V gene's germline CDR1 is KGHSH and CDR2 LQKENI. Filled out from reference TRBV18 and TRBJ2-5, the complete variable domain reads NAGVMQNPRHLVRRRGQEARLRCSPMKGHSHVYWYRQLPEEGLKFMVYLQKENIIDESGMPKERFSAEFPKEGPSILRIQQVVRGDSAAYFCASSPLSGLAGETQYFGPGTRLLVL.

V and J are TRBV6-5 and TRBJ2-7; D possibly corresponds to TRBD1 (6 bases). CDR3 length: 14 amino acids. V was pared by 5 bases and J by 3 bases, with 14 bases between. Per germline, CDR1 MNHEY and CDR2 SVGAGI. The CDR3 spells CASSPLGGGYEQYF. The CDR3 bases are TGTGCCAGCAGTCCCCTAGGGGGTGGCTACGAGCAGTACTTC.

The V gene is TRBV11-3, the J gene TRBJ1-1; 10 bases are shared with TRBD1. Germline CDR1 is SGHNT and CDR2 is YENEEA. The CDR3 loop spans 15 amino acids. V trimming: 4 bases; J trimming: 5 bases; junction bases outside the gene matches: 7. The CDR3 DNA reads TGTGCCAGCAGCTCCCCGGGACAGGGGAGGACTGAAGCTTTCTTT. Protein: CASSSPGQGRTEAFF.

The chain couples TRBV18 to TRBJ1-1, with 7 nucleotides matching TRBD1. The V gene end was trimmed by 4 bases and the J gene end by 4 bases; junction bases not matched to a gene: 12. Germline V gene data show CDR1 as KGHSH and CDR2 as LQKENI. The CDR3 runs 16 residues. CDR3 bases: TGTGCCAGCTCACGATCAACAGGGGTAAAGGGCACTGAAGCTTTCTTT. Encoded protein: CASSRSTGVKGTEAFF. The variable domain in full, completed from reference TRBV18 and TRBJ1-1, reads NAGVMQNPRHLVRRRGQEARLRCSPMKGHSHVYWYRQLPEEGLKFMVYLQKENIIDESGMPKERFSAEFPKEGPSILRIQQVVRGDSAAYFCASSRSTGVKGTEAFFGQGTRLTVV.

In DNA form, the CDR3 reads TGTGCCAGCAGACTCGTCAGAGACAGAAACTCCTACGAGCAGTACTTC. It is translated as CASRLVRDRNSYEQYF. The rearrangement joins TRBV28 to TRBJ2-7; tentatively, D is TRBD1 (5 bases). The CDR3 is 16 amino acids. V was clipped by 6 bases and J by 0 bases, with 18 bases between them. Germline V gene data show CDR1 as MDHEN and CDR2 as SYDVKM.

The chain combines TRBV6-1 with TRBJ2-7; D possibly corresponds to TRBD1 (6 bases). Trimming removed 2 bases from V and 4 bases from J, with 18 bases in between. This CDR3 has 16 residues. From germline, CDR1 is MNHNS and CDR2 SASEGT. The CDR3 reads CASSESGVPTIYEQYF. CDR3 coding DNA: TGTGCCAGCAGTGAATCAGGGGTCCCAACAATTTACGAGCAGTACTTC.

In DNA form, the CDR3 reads TGTGCCACCAGTGATTTGTTGGGACAGCTCTACGAGCAGTACTTC. Encoded protein: CATSDLLGQLYEQYF. The rearrangement uses TRBV24-1 and TRBJ2-7; 7 nucleotides line up with TRBD1. V trimming: 0 bases; J trimming: 3 bases; junction bases outside the gene matches: 4. This CDR3 is built from 15 residues. Germline V lookup: CDR1 KGHDR, CDR2 SFDVKD.

The chain recombines TRBV29-1 with TRBJ1-3, with 11 positions matching TRBD1. The germline V gene has CDR1 SQVTM and CDR2 ANQGSEA. The V segment lost 6 bases and the J segment 2 bases; nucleotides outside the gene matches: 0. The CDR3 has 13 residues. CDR3 in amino acids: CSVGQGAGNTIYF. The CDR3 region has the DNA TGCAGCGTGGGACAGGGGGCTGGAAACACCATATATTTT.

The V gene is TRBV19, the J gene TRBJ2-7; the D gene is possibly TRBD2 (6 bases). The CDR3 contains 13 residues. V was trimmed by 3 bases and J by 6 bases, leaving 12 bases between them. In germline, CDR1 is LNHDA, CDR2 SQIVND (reference sequence). The CDR3 loop reads CASSMEGLREQYF. Written as DNA, the CDR3 is TGTGCCAGTAGTATGGAGGGGCTCCGCGAGCAGTACTTC.

This clone has only one observation. The chain carries TRBV6-5 and TRBJ2-2, with D possibly being TRBD1 (5 bases). The CDR3 loop spans 14 amino acids. Germline V gene data show CDR1 as MNHEY and CDR2 as SVGAGI. Trimming left V 4 bases short and J 3 bases short, with 9 bases between. The CDR3 region has the DNA TGTGCCAGCAGTTCTAGGGGTGACACCGGGGAGCTGTTTTTT. Protein: CASSSRGDTGELFF.

V gene TRBV28 combines with J gene TRBJ1-5; D might be TRBD1 (6 bases). Germline loops: CDR1 MDHEN, CDR2 SYDVKM. The germline V and J ends were trimmed by 2 bases and 5 bases, with 10 bases remaining between them. This CDR3 has 14 amino acids. The CDR3 sequence: CASSLGQRYQPQHF. CDR3 DNA: TGTGCCAGCAGTTTAGGACAGAGATATCAGCCCCAGCATTTT.

The chain joins TRBV5-1 to TRBJ2-7; 7 nucleotides match TRBD1. With 2 bases clipped from V and 6 bases from J, the junction kept 8 bases outside the gene matches. The CDR3 covers 14 residues. Germline V gives CDR1 SGHRS, CDR2 YFSETQ. CDR3 DNA: TGCGCCAGCAGCTTCCTAACAGGGGCGGTCGAGCAGTACTTC. Its protein is CASSFLTGAVEQYF.

V usage is TRBV11-3 and J usage is TRBJ2-5, with D possibly being TRBD2 (6 bases). Germline lookup yields CDR1 SGHNT and CDR2 YENEEA. The V end lost 5 bases, the J end lost 4 bases, and 26 bases lay between the germline ends. This CDR3 has 18 residues. The CDR3 region has the DNA TGTGCCAGCAGCCTATATTCCTTGGACTACCCTATGGGAGAGACCCAGTACTTC. Encoded protein: CASSLYSLDYPMGETQYF.

This clone was detected only once. This sequence joins TRBV7-8 and TRBJ2-7; 7 nucleotides line up with TRBD1. Unmatched junction bases numbered 6, after V lost 5 bases and J lost 2 bases. Germline CDR1 is SGHVS and CDR2 is FQNEAQ. The CDR3 has 14 amino acids. CDR3 DNA: TGTGCCAGCAGCACCCGACAGGGCGCCTACGAGCAGTACTTC. Encoded protein: CASSTRQGAYEQYF.

The J gene is TRBJ2-1, the V gene TRBV28, with 9 nucleotides matching TRBD1. Germline V gives CDR1 MDHEN, CDR2 SYDVKM. The V and J ends lost 6 bases and 4 bases, in that order; junction bases with no gene match: 7. The CDR3 spans 15 residues. In DNA, the CDR3 is TGTGCCAGCAGACCTTCCGGGACAGGGTACAATGAGCAGTTCTTC. Encoded protein: CASRPSGTGYNEQFF.

This CDR3 is CSAGGQGDSGNTIYF. As DNA, the CDR3 is TGCAGCGCCGGAGGACAGGGGGACTCTGGAAACACCATATATTTT. The chain uses TRBV29-1 and TRBJ1-3; 10 bases line up with TRBD1. Trimming cost V 7 bases and J 0 bases; bases outside gene matches: 6. This CDR3 comprises 15 residues. The germline V gene encodes CDR1 SQVTM and CDR2 ANQGSEA.

The chain is built from TRBV30 and TRBJ2-5, with 8 positions matching TRBD2. Germline V gene sequence: CDR1 GTSNPN, CDR2 SVGIG (reference sequence). The CDR3 has 14 amino acids. The J segment lost 1 base and the V segment lost 3 bases, leaving 4 bases of the junction unmatched. The CDR3 sequence: CAWRLAGTQETQYF. CDR3 DNA sequence: TGTGCCTGGAGATTAGCGGGGACCCAAGAGACCCAGTACTTC.

This chain connects TRBV15 to TRBJ1-2; 11 bases line up with TRBD1. Germline assignment: CDR1 LNHNV and CDR2 YYDKDF (reference sequence). CDR3 length equals 14 residues. V lost 4 bases, J lost 8 bases, and 6 bases stayed unmatched. The CDR3 DNA reads as TGTGCCACCAGCACCCCGGACAGGGGGCCCGGCTACACCTTC. It translates to CATSTPDRGPGYTF.

This clone was seen once. The V and J genes are TRBV28 and TRBJ2-5; 10 nucleotides align to TRBD1. The CDR3 is 15 residues long. Germline V CDR1 and CDR2: MDHEN, SYDVKM. J was trimmed by 5 bases and V by 5 bases; bases with no gene match: 8. The CDR3 reads CASSLRTGGTETQYF. The CDR3 DNA reads TGTGCCAGCAGTCTCCGGACAGGGGGGACGGAGACCCAGTACTTC.

The chain links TRBV27 to TRBJ2-7; 14 bases line up with TRBD2. The CDR3 sequence is 19 residues long. V lost 2 bases and J lost 4; bases outside the gene matches: 13. Germline CDR1 and CDR2: MNHEY and SMNVEV (reference sequence). CDR3 sequence reads: CASSLKGHGGLAGAYEQYF. As DNA, the CDR3 is TGTGCCAGCAGTTTAAAAGGTCACGGGGGACTAGCGGGAGCGTACGAGCAGTACTTC.

This clone was picked up one time. This chain uses TRBV28 with TRBJ2-7, with TRBD1 identical over 7 bases. Germline V gene sequence: CDR1 MDHEN, CDR2 SYDVKM. The CDR3 sequence is 15 residues long. With V trimmed by 7 bases and J by 5 bases, 14 bases remained unmatched. The CDR3 DNA reads TGTGCCAGCACTTCCGGTGACAGGGCCGTCCACGAGCAGTACTTC. Residues: CASTSGDRAVHEQYF. Filled out from reference TRBV28 and TRBJ2-7, the complete variable domain reads DVKVTQSSRYLVKRTGEKVFLECVQDMDHENMFWYRQDPGLGLRLIYFSYDVKMKEKGDIPEGYSVSREKKERFSLILESASTNQTSMYLCASTSGDRAVHEQYFGPGTRLTVT.